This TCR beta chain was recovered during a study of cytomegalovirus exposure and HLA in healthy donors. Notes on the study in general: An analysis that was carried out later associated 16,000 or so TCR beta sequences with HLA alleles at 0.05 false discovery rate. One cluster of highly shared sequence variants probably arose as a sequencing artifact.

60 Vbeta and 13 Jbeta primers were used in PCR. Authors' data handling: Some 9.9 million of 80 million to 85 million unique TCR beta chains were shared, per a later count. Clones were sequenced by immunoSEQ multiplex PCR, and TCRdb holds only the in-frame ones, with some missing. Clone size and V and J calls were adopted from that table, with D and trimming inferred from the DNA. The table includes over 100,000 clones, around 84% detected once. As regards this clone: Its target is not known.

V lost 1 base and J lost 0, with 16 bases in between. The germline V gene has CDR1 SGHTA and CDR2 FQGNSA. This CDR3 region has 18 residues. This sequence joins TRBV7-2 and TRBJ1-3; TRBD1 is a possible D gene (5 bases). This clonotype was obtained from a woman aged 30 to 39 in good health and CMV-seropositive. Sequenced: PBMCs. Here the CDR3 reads CASSLVGGRRSSGNTIYF. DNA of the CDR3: TGTGCCAGCAGCTTAGTCGGGGGGAGGCGGAGCTCTGGAAACACCATATATTTT.